This TCR beta chain came from a study of Graves' ophthalmopathy and Graves' hyperthyroidism. Study outcomes and limitations: Among thyroid clonotypes expanded above 0.001 frequency, most also appeared in blood.

In its sample, this clonotype was seen many times. Its antigen is not known. Excluded were patients with other autoimmune diseases, uncontrolled infections, pregnancy or lactation. As diagnostic evidence, clinical symptoms, serum thyroxine, TRAb, thyroid ultrasound and orbital computed tomography were relied upon. PBMCs had their origin in fresh peripheral blood (approximately 10 ml). The CDR3 has 15 residues. Germline values: CDR1 ENHRY, CDR2 SYGVKD. V lost 4 bases and J lost 1, with 13 bases in between. Amplifying from RNA transcripts, the study obtained TCR beta CDR3 regions. The first round was an RT-PCR with HTBI primers, and the second round was a multiplex PCR. TCRdb used MiXCR to reprocess the multiplex PCR reads, holding one entry per CDR3 protein. The data show 200,000 to 300,000 distinct CDR3 sequences, around 45% seen once.

This TCR was recovered from an adult man with Graves' ophthalmopathy. The genes are TRBV10-3 and TRBJ1-1, with D tentatively TRBD1 (6 bases). The sequenced sample consisted of peripheral blood. CDR3 residues: CAISGGGASNTEAFF. CDR3 nucleotide sequence: TGTGCCATCAGTGGCGGGGGGGCTTCGAACACTGAAGCTTTCTTT.